This TCR beta chain was obtained from a study of PD-L1 blockade in urothelial cancer. V was shortened by 6 bases and J by 8 bases, with 21 bases between the two germline ends. This CDR3 region has 14 residues. CDR1 and CDR2 from the germline V gene are SGHKS and YYEKEE (reference sequence). Libraries were prepared by immunoSEQ multiplex PCR; TCRdb keeps only in-frame clonotypes and omits some of them. This sample carries about 30,000 clones, about 89% of them seen once, and the ten largest clones take more than 3%. The sequencing here drew on PBMCs, taken around atezolizumab (anti-PD-L1) treatment. The V and J genes are TRBV5-5 and TRBJ2-7, with D maybe TRBD1 (6 bases). This sequence was found in a man aged 50-60 years with urothelial cancer. The CDR3 DNA follows: TGTGCCAGCAACAAGGGTACAGGGCGAATCCAGCAGTACTTC. Protein: CASNKGTGRIQQYF.